The next 21 T cell receptor beta chains were all read from a single sample in a study of T cells in Graves' hyperthyroidism and ophthalmopathy. RNA transcripts yielded amplified TCR beta CDR3 regions. Using the HTBI primer set, a first-round RT-PCR was run on the TCR CDR3. MiXCR, run by TCRdb on the multiplex PCR reads, gives a single entry per CDR3 protein. This table has over 550,000 distinct CDR3 sequences, 16% appearing once. The sequenced sample consisted of blood. Receptors were obtained from a woman aged 18 to 35 with Graves' hyperthyroidism.

Ten or more counts support this clonotype. The chain carries TRBV4-1 and TRBJ2-3; TRBD1 might be the D (5 bases). Trimming took off 1 base at V and 2 bases at J, with 13 bases between the two ends. CDR1 MGHRA and CDR2 YSYEKL come from the germline V gene. CDR3 length: 16 residues. CDR3 in amino acids: CASSQGGRFYTDTQYF. CDR3 nucleotide sequence: TGCGCCAGCAGCCAAGGGGGCAGATTTTACACAGATACGCAGTATTTT.

This clonotype appeared many times. The chain couples TRBV18 to TRBJ1-2, with TRBD1 identical over 7 bases. The length of the CDR3 is 15 residues. Losses at the gene ends were 2 bases for V and 9 bases for J; bases not matched to a gene: 12. Germline V gene sequence: CDR1 KGHSH, CDR2 LQKENI. The CDR3 coding sequence is TGTGCCAGCTCACCAACCACAGGGGAGGAGTCGCGCTACACCTTC. It encodes CASSPTTGEESRYTF.

This clonotype showed up just a few times. The genes are TRBV5-5 and TRBJ1-1, with D tentatively TRBD1 (6 bases). The CDR3 extends over 14 amino acids. Trimming stripped 3 bases from V and 0 bases from J, with 9 bases between. Germline V gene data show CDR1 as SGHKS and CDR2 as YYEKEE (reference sequence). The CDR3 is CASSWGAMNTEAFF. The DNA for the CDR3 is TGTGCCAGCAGCTGGGGGGCGATGAACACTGAAGCTTTCTTT.

The chain combines TRBV7-9 with TRBJ2-1; D is unclear. CDR3 length equals 16 residues. V lost 1 base and J lost 0, with 10 bases in between. The germline gives CDR1 SEHNR, CDR2 FQNEAQ (reference sequence). The CDR3 sequence is CASSLVVAVSYNEQFF. CDR3 DNA sequence: TGTGCCAGCAGCTTAGTGGTGGCAGTCTCCTACAATGAGCAGTTCTTC.

The J gene is TRBJ2-1, the V gene TRBV7-9; 11 bases map to TRBD2. This CDR3 contains 16 residues. Trimming removed 5 bases from V and 5 bases from J; junction bases left unmatched: 8. Per the germline V gene, CDR1 is SEHNR and CDR2 is FQNEAQ (reference sequence). CDR3 nucleotide sequence: TGTGCCAGCAGCGACCGACTAGCGGGGACCGACAATGAGCAGTTCTTC. As protein: CASSDRLAGTDNEQFF.

V usage is TRBV5-5 and J usage is TRBJ1-5; D not resolved. Germline CDR1 is SGHKS and CDR2 is YYEKEE (reference sequence). The CDR3 loop spans 15 amino acids. The ends were cut back, 2 bases at V and 2 bases at J, with 11 bases in the middle. The CDR3 region is CASSFSQRGNQPQHF. CDR3 bases: TGTGCCAGCAGCTTCTCACAGAGGGGCAATCAGCCCCAGCATTTT.

This clonotype was seen a few times. The rearrangement joins TRBV3-1 to TRBJ1-1; D is unclear. The CDR3 extends over 13 amino acids. Germline CDR1 and CDR2: LGHDT and YNNKEL (reference sequence). The V and J ends lost 0 bases and 9 bases respectively, with 11 bases between them. CDR3 DNA sequence: TGTGCCAGCAGCCAAGATCCCTTGGGTAAAGCTTTCTTT. It specifies CASSQDPLGKAFF.

This chain uses TRBV6-2 or TRBV6-3 with TRBJ1-4; D gene unclear. There are 15 residues in the CDR3. The germline V gene encodes CDR1 MNHEY and CDR2 SVGEGT. Trimming removed 4 bases from V and 10 bases from J, with 19 bases in between. CDR3 DNA sequence: TGTGCCAGCAGTTCCTGGAAGGACTTCGGCGCAAAACTGTTTTTT. This sequence encodes CASSSWKDFGAKLFF.

The V and J genes are TRBV30 and TRBJ2-3, with D unresolved. The germline V gene encodes CDR1 GTSNPN and CDR2 SVGIG (reference sequence). The CDR3 contains 13 residues. V dropped 3 bases and J dropped 3 bases, with 10 bases sitting between them. CDR3 region: CAWSALGTDTQYF. CDR3 sequence (DNA): TGTGCCTGGAGCGCCTTAGGGACAGATACGCAGTATTTT.

In this sample, this clonotype turned up many times. The V and J genes are TRBV7-9 and TRBJ2-7, with 11 bases lining up with TRBD1. The CDR3 consists of 16 residues. Germline assignment: CDR1 SEHNR and CDR2 FQNEAQ (reference sequence). V lost 5 bases to trimming and J lost 5 bases; unmatched junction nucleotides: 11. CDR3 coding DNA: TGTGCCAGCAGCCCTAGGACAGGGGGCGGGTTCGACGAGCAGTACTTC. This sequence encodes CASSPRTGGGFDEQYF. Using reference TRBV7-9 and TRBJ2-7 for the parts outside the CDR3, the full variable domain is DTGVSQNPRHKITKRGQNVTFRCDPISEHNRLYWYRQTLGQGPEFLTYFQNEAQLEKSRLLSDRFSAERPKGSFSTLEIQRTEQGDSAMYLCASSPRTGGGFDEQYFGPGTRLTVT.

This clonotype was counted many times. The chain combines TRBV5-8 with TRBJ2-1, with 7 bases that match TRBD1. CDR3 length equals 15 residues. Germline CDR1 SGHTS, CDR2 YDEGEE. Trimming at V came to 1 base and at J to 4 bases, leaving 5 bases not matched to a gene. The CDR3 protein is CASSLRDRFYNEQFF. For the CDR3, the DNA is TGTGCCAGCAGCTTGCGGGACAGATTTTACAATGAGCAGTTCTTC.

There are a few counts of this clonotype. The rearrangement uses TRBV15 and TRBJ2-7; 7 bases match TRBD1. The CDR3 is made up of 14 amino acids. Germline-derived CDR1 and CDR2 are LNHNV and YYDKDF (reference sequence). Trimming took 6 bases from V and 7 from J; bases not matched to a gene: 12. The CDR3 region is CATRSTGNPLEQYF. The CDR3 DNA follows: TGTGCCACCAGGTCGACAGGGAACCCCTTGGAGCAGTACTTC.

This clonotype was seen a handful of times. V gene TRBV10-3 combines with J gene TRBJ2-5, with no clear D. Trimming removed 3 bases at V and 2 bases at J, with 10 bases between. Germline CDR1 reads ENHRY; CDR2 reads SYGVKD. This CDR3 spans 14 amino acids. Here the CDR3 reads CAISDVSGQETQYF. CDR3 sequence (DNA): TGTGCCATCAGTGACGTCTCGGGTCAAGAGACCCAGTACTTC.

This clonotype was seen many times. V gene TRBV20-1 combines with J gene TRBJ1-6; 7 bases are shared with TRBD1. The CDR3 spans 15 residues. The germline V gene has CDR1 DFQATT and CDR2 SNEGSKA (reference sequence). The junction had 5 bases not matched to a gene; V was cut back by 1 base and J by 5 bases. The CDR3 region is CSARAGTDNNSPLHF. DNA for the CDR3: TGCAGTGCTAGAGCCGGGACAGACAATAATTCACCCCTCCACTTT.

This clonotype was found a few times. J is TRBJ2-5 and V is TRBV4-2, with TRBD1 identical over 7 bases. J gave up 0 bases and V 5 bases, and 18 bases lay outside the gene matches. The CDR3 extends over 19 amino acids. The V gene's germline CDR1 is LGHNA and CDR2 YNFKEQ. The CDR3 DNA follows: TGTGCCAGCAGCTATCGAAAGGGGGCGTTCGAGGGGTACCAAGAGACCCAGTACTTC. It codes for CASSYRKGAFEGYQETQYF.

This clonotype was counted ten times or more. This chain connects TRBV7-2 to TRBJ2-7, with a tentative D call TRBD1 (7 bases). The V gene's germline CDR1 is SGHTA and CDR2 FQGNSA. This CDR3 is 15 amino acids long. V dropped 3 bases and J dropped 1 base, with 13 bases sitting between them. CDR3 residues: CASSFGQGGSYEQYF. CDR3 coding DNA: TGTGCCAGCAGCTTTGGGCAGGGGGGTTCCTACGAGCAGTACTTC.

This clonotype was seen more than once but under ten times. This chain joins TRBV7-6 and TRBJ2-5; a weak D match, TRBD2 (5 bases). V lost 6 bases to trimming and J lost 2 bases, with 16 bases between them. Germline lookup yields CDR1 SGHVS and CDR2 FNYEAQ. This CDR3 is 15 amino acids long. The CDR3 spells CASSSGRGRQETQYF. The DNA of the CDR3 is TGTGCCAGCAGTTCTGGCCGGGGTAGGCAAGAGACCCAGTACTTC.

The V gene is TRBV19, the J gene TRBJ1-6; 8 nucleotides line up with TRBD1. Germline CDR1 and CDR2: LNHDA and SQIVND (reference sequence). This CDR3 comprises 15 residues. V gave up 5 bases and J gave up 11 bases; unmatched junction bases: 11. In DNA, the CDR3 is TGTGCCAGTAGTTTGGGCAGGGGGCCCGGCGCACCCCTCCACTTT. Translating it yields CASSLGRGPGAPLHF.

This clonotype was detected ten times or more. The V call is TRBV6-1, the J call TRBJ2-5; 9 bases fit TRBD1. The germline CDR1 and CDR2 sequences are MNHNS and SASEGT. The CDR3 length is 16 residues. The V gene end was trimmed by 4 bases and the J gene end by 4 bases; junction bases not matched to a gene: 10. The CDR3 reads CASSGSLNRGRETQYF. CDR3 DNA sequence: TGTGCCAGCAGTGGCTCCCTCAACAGGGGGCGAGAGACCCAGTACTTC.

This rearrangement joins TRBV11-2 to TRBJ2-3, with TRBD2 matching 8 bases. The V gene end was trimmed by 5 bases and the J gene end by 4 bases; junction bases not matched to a gene: 14. The CDR3 length is 17 residues. Germline V gene data show CDR1 as SGHAT and CDR2 as FQNNGV. CDR3 bases: TGTGCCAGCAGCCCCAAGCCCGGGACTAGGATTCCAGATACGCAGTATTTT. Amino acids: CASSPKPGTRIPDTQYF.

There are many counts of this clonotype. The genes are TRBV20-1 and TRBJ1-5, with D maybe TRBD1 (6 bases). V was cut by 6 bases and J by 4 bases, with 13 bases left in between. The CDR3 loop spans 13 amino acids. The germline V gene encodes CDR1 DFQATT and CDR2 SNEGSKA (reference sequence). The CDR3 DNA is TGCAGTGCCGATTCGGACAGAAATCAGCCCCAGCATTTT. This translates into CSADSDRNQPQHF.